This T cell receptor beta chain was profiled in a study of blood T cells in healthy people across ages. Germline V gene data show CDR1 as MNHNY and CDR2 as SVGAGI (reference sequence). There are 15 residues in the CDR3. For the second PCR, which ran for roughly 7 to 11 cycles, a sample-barcoded 5' primer and a J-beta primer mix were used. MiXCR was run by TCRdb on the 5' RACE reads, yielding one entry per CDR3 protein. This sample has about 700,000 distinct CDR3 sequences, with about 34% found just once. This clonotype has more than one count but fewer than ten. Possible read error: a much larger clone is one base away.

The J gene is TRBJ1-5, the V gene TRBV6-6; D gene ambiguous. This receptor was identified in an elderly woman in good health. The sample was blood. CDR3 protein: CAGSSRGDSNQPQHF. The CDR3 bases are TGTGCCGGCAGTTCAAGAGGAGATAGCAATCAGCCCCAGCATTTT.